The sequence of this T cell receptor beta chain was determined in a study of T cell responses to AZD1222 COVID-19 vaccine. Germline CDR1 is SGHTA and CDR2 is FQGNSA. CDR3 size: 12 residues. The V gene lost 5 bases and the J gene lost 10 bases, with 12 bases spanning the gap. Clones were sequenced by immunoSEQ multiplex PCR, and TCRdb holds only the in-frame ones, with some missing. The sample records some 120,000 clones, 90% being singletons. The V call is TRBV7-2, the J call TRBJ2-1; D is unresolved. The sample in question was peripheral blood, obtained on day 0 of AZD1222 vaccination. The TCR originated in an adult in good health. This CDR3 reads CASSPQAQEQFF. In DNA, the CDR3 is TGTGCCAGCAGCCCCCAGGCTCAAGAGCAGTTCTTC.